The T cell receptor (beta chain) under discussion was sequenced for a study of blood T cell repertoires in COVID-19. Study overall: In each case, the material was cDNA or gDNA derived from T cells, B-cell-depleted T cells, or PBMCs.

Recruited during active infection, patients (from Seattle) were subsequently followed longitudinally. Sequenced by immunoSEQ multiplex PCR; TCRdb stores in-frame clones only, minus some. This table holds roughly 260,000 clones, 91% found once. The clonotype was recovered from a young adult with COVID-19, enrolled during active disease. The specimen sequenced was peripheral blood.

CDR3 nucleotides: TGTGCCAGTTTCTCGGGACAGGGGGCGATTAGCAATCAGCCCCAGCATTTT. It encodes CASFSGQGAISNQPQHF. This sequence joins TRBV28 and TRBJ1-5; 12 nucleotides match TRBD1. This CDR3 has 17 residues. Germline V gives CDR1 MDHEN, CDR2 SYDVKM. J gave up 0 bases and V 9 bases, and 9 bases lay outside the gene matches.